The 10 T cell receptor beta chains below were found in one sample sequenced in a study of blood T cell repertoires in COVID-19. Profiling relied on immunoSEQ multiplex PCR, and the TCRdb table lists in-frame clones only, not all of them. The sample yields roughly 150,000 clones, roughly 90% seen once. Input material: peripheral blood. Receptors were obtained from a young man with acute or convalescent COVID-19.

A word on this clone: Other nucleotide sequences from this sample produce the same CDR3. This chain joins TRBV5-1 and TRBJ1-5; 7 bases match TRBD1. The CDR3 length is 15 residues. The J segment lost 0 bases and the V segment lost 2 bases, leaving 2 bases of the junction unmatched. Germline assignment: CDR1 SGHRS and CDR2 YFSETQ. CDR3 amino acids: CASSFTGDSNQPQHF. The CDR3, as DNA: TGCGCCAGCAGCTTTACAGGGGATAGCAATCAGCCCCAGCATTTT.

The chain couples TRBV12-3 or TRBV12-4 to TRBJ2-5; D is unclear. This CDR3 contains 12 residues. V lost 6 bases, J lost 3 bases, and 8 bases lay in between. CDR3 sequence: CASRSRKETQYF. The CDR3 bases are TGTGCCAGCAGGTCCAGAAAAGAGACCCAGTACTTC.

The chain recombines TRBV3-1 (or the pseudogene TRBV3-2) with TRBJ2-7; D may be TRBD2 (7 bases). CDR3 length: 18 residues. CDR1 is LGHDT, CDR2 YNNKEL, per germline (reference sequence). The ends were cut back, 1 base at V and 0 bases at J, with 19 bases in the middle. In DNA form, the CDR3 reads TGTGCCAGCAGCCAAGTTCTGGCGGGGGCCTCTCTCTCCTACGAGCAGTACTTC. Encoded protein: CASSQVLAGASLSYEQYF.

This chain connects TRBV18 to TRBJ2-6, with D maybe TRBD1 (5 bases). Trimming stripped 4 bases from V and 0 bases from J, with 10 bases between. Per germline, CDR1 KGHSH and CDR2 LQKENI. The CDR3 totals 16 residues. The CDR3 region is CASSQYRFSGANVLTF. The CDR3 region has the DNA TGTGCCAGCTCACAGTACAGGTTCTCTGGGGCCAACGTCCTGACTTTC.

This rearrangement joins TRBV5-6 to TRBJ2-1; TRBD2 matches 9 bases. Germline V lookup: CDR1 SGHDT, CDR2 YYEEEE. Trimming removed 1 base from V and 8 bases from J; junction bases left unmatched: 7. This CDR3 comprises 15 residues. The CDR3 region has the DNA TGTGCCAGCAGCTTGATGGGCGGGGGGGCCGATGAGCAGTTCTTC. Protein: CASSLMGGGADEQFF.

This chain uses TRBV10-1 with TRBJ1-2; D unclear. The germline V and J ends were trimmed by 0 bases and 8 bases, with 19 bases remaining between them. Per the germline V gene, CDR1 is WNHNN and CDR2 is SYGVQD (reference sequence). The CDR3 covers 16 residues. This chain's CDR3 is CASSESLSLEGRGYTF. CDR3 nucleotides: TGCGCCAGCAGTGAGTCGTTGAGTTTGGAGGGTCGAGGCTACACCTTC.

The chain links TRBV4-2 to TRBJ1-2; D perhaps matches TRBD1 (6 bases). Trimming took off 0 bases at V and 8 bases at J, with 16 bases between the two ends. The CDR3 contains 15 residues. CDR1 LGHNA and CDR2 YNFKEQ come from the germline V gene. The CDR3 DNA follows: TGTGCCAGCAGCCAAGAGTTTTCACAGGGAGACGGCTACACCTTC. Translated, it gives CASSQEFSQGDGYTF.

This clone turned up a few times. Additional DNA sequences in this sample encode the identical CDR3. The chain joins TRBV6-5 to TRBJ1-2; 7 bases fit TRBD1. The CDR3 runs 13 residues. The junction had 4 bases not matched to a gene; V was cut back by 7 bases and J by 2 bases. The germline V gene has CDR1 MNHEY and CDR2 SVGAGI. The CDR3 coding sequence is TGTGCCAGCACCGACAGGGAGAACTATGGCTACACCTTC. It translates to CASTDRENYGYTF.

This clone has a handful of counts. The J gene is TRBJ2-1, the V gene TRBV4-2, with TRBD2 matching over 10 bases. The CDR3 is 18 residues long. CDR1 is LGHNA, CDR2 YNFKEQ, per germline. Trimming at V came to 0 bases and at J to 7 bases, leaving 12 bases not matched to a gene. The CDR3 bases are TGTGCCAGCAGCCAAGAAACCTTTCGGAGCGGGAGGGGAAATGAGCAGTTCTTC. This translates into CASSQETFRSGRGNEQFF.

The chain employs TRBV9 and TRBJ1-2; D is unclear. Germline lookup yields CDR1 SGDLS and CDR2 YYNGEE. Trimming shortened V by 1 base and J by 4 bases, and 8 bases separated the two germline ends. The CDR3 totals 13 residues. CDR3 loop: CASSVRERYGYTF. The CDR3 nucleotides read TGTGCCAGCAGCGTAAGGGAGCGCTATGGCTACACCTTC.